Only a few counts were recorded for the clone carrying this TCR beta chain. Its antigen remains unknown. Different DNA sequences within this sample yield the same CDR3. The V gene's germline CDR1 is GTSNPN and CDR2 SVGIG (reference sequence). CDR3 length equals 11 residues. The V end lost 3 bases, the J end lost 4 bases, and 6 bases lay between the germline ends. The data derive from a study of shared clonotypes between healthy human individuals. Looking at the study overall: CD4 naive cells filled three plates per donor, CD4 memory three, CD8 naive two and CD8 memory one.

Using approximately 190 ng DNA, tens of thousands of T cell genomes, the sorted-subset replicate PCRs were run. The repertoire was sequenced with immunoSEQ multiplex PCR; TCRdb's copy has only in-frame clones and lacks some. The sample holds 1.5 million to 2.5 million clones, around 96% seen once. Study-level points and caveats: All-four-donor shared clonotypes had higher generation probabilities than non-shared clonotypes did.

Positively selected for CCR7, the CD45RO-negative cells used as naive CD8 cells excluded terminally differentiated effector memory CD45RA+ cells. The TCR originated in a man between 18 and 35 years old in good health. The V gene is TRBV30, the J gene TRBJ1-2; D remains unclear. The source material was naive CD8+ T cells sorted from blood. CDR3 loop: CAWREGYGYTF. Here the CDR3 DNA reads TGTGCCTGGAGGGAAGGCTATGGCTACACCTTC.